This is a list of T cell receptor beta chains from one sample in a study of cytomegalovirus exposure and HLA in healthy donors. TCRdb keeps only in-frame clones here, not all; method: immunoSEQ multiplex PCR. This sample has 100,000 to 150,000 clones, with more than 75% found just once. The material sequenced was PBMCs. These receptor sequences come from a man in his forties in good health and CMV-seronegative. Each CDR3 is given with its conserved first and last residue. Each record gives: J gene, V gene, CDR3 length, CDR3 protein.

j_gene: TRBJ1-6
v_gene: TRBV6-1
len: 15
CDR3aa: CASSERSSYNSPLHF

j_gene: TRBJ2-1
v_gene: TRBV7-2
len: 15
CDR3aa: CASSSGTNSYNEQFF

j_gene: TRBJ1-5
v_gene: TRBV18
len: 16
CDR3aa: CASSGDRGTSNQPQHF

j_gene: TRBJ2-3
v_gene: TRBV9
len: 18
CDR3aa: CASSARLAGTYGTDTQYF

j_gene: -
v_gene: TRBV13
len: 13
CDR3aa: CASSLTTAYEQYF

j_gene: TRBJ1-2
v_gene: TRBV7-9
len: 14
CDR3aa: CASSLPTGFYGYTF

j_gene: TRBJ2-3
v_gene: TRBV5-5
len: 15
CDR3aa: CASSLGGGVTDTQYF

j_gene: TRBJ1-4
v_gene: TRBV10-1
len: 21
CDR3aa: CASSESFITGLGKARDEKLFF

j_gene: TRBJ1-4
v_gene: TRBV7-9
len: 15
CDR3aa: CASSLLGGGNEKLFF

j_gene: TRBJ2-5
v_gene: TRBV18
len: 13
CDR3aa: CASSGSTGETQYF

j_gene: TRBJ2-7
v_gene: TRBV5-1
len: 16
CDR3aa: CASSRGTSGVFYEQYF

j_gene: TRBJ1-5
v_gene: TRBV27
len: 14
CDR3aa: CASSAGESNQPQHF

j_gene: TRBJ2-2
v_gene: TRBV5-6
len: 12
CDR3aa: CASSLVSGELFF

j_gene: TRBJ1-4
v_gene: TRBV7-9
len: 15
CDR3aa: CASSLVTGTNEKLFF

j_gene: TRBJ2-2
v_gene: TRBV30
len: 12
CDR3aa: CAWSPQSGELFF

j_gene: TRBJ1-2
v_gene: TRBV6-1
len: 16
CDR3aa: CASSEAYNRGSYGYTF

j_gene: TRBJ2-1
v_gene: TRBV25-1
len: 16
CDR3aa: CASSESRSRTYNEQFF

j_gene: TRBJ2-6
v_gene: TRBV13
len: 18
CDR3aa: CASSLMVAGLSGANVLTF

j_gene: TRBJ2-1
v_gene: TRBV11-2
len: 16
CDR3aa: CASSLGWRGAANEQFF

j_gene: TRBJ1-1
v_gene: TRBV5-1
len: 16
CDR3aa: CASSAGQGAQDTEAFF

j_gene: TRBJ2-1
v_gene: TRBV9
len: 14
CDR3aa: CASSVGGSYNEQFF

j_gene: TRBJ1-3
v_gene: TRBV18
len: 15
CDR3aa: CASSPRTESGNTIYF

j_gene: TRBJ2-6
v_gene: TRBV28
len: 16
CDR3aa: CASSLWTGSGANVLTF

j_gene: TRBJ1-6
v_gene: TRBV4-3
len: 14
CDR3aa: CASSLRVGDSPLHF

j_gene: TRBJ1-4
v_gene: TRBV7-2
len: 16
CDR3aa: CASSLVFYRGDEKLFF

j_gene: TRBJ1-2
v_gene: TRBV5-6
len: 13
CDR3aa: CASSLDSNYGYTF

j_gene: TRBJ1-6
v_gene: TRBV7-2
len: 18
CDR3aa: CASSPGGGRGSYNSPLHF

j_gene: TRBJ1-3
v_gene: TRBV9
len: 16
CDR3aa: CASGNQRSRSGNTIYF

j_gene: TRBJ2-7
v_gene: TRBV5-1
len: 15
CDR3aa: CASSLGGDLTYEQYF

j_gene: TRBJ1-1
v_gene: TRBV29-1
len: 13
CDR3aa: CSVVGGGREGAFF

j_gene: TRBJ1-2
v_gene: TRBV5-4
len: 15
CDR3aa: CASSLPSAGDHGYTF

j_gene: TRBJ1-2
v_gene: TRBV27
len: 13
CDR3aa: CASSPWENYGYTF

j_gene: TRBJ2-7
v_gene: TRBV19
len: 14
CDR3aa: CASSINGGTYEQYF

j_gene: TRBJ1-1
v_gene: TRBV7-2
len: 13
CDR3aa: CASSLGTGAEAFF

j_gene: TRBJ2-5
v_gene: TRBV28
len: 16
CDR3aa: CASSSMDRGYQETQYF

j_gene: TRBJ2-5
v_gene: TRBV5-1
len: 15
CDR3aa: CASSLGVGQQETQYF

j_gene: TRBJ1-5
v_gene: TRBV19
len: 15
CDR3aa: CASMDRQGMFQPQHF

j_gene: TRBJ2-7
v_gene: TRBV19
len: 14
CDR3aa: CASSISRASYEQYF

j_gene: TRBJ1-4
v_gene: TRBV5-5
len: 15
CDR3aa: CASSQWESTNEKLFF

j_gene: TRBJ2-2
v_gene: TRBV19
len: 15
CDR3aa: CASNFGISNTGELFF

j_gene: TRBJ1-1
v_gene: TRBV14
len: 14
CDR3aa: CASSTQTGATEAFF

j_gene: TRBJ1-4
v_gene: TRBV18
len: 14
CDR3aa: CASSPQQINEKLFF